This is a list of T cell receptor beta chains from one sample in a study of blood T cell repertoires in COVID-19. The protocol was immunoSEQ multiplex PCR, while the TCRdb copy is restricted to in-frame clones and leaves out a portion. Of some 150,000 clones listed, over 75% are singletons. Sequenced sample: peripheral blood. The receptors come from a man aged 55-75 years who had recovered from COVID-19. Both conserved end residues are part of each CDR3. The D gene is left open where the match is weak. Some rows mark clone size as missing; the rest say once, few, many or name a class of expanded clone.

cdr3_nt: TGTGCCAGCAGCGTTACTACAGGGAGGGATATCAAGTATACGCAGTATTTT
cdr3_aa: CASSVTTGRDIKYTQYF
v_call: TRBV9
j_call: TRBJ2-3
clone_size: once
d_call: -

cdr3_nt: TGTGCCACCAGCTCTCACGGGAGTTGGGGCAATCAGCCCCAGCATTTT
cdr3_aa: CATSSHGSWGNQPQHF
v_call: TRBV15
j_call: TRBJ1-5
clone_size: -
d_call: -

cdr3_nt: TGTGCCAGCAGTGAAAGAGGGGACTACTCCTACGAGCAGTACTTC
cdr3_aa: CASSERGDYSYEQYF
v_call: TRBV2
j_call: TRBJ2-7
clone_size: -
d_call: TRBD2

cdr3_nt: TGTGCCAGCAGTTATTTCCGGGACTCCCAGGCCTACGAGCAGTACTTC
cdr3_aa: CASSYFRDSQAYEQYF
v_call: TRBV6-2/TRBV6-3
j_call: TRBJ2-7
clone_size: -
d_call: -

cdr3_nt: TGTGCCAGCAGCCACCCCGGACAGGGAAACACCATATATTTT
cdr3_aa: CASSHPGQGNTIYF
v_call: TRBV3-1/TRBV3-2
j_call: TRBJ1-3
clone_size: few
d_call: -

cdr3_nt: TGCGCCAGCAGCCAAGTTGCAGGGGAAGATGGCTACACCTTC
cdr3_aa: CASSQVAGEDGYTF
v_call: TRBV4-3
j_call: TRBJ1-2
clone_size: -
d_call: -

cdr3_nt: TGTGCCAGCAGCTTAAAACTAGCGGGGACCACAGATACGCAGTATTTT
cdr3_aa: CASSLKLAGTTDTQYF
v_call: TRBV7-2
j_call: TRBJ2-3
clone_size: -
d_call: TRBD2

cdr3_nt: TGTGCCAGCAGCTCAGGTCCCTACAATTCACCCCTCCACTTT
cdr3_aa: CASSSGPYNSPLHF
v_call: TRBV7-2
j_call: TRBJ1-6
clone_size: -
d_call: -

cdr3_nt: TGTGCCAGCAGTACAGAGGGCGGGGAGCAGCCCCAGCATTTT
cdr3_aa: CASSTEGGEQPQHF
v_call: TRBV7-8
j_call: TRBJ1-5
clone_size: -
d_call: -

cdr3_nt: TGTGCCAGCAGCCCTCTCCGTGGGACTAGCGGCAATGAGCAGTTCTTC
cdr3_aa: CASSPLRGTSGNEQFF
v_call: TRBV11-2
j_call: TRBJ2-1
clone_size: -
d_call: TRBD2

cdr3_nt: TGTGCCAGCAGTTTCTCGAACCAGGACACTGAAGCTTTCTTT
cdr3_aa: CASSFSNQDTEAFF
v_call: TRBV28
j_call: TRBJ1-1
clone_size: -
d_call: -

cdr3_nt: TGTGCCAGCAGCGCCTTCAGCGAAGAGGAGGAAGCTTTCTTT
cdr3_aa: CASSAFSEEEEAFF
v_call: TRBV7-3
j_call: TRBJ1-1
clone_size: -
d_call: -

cdr3_nt: TGTGCCAGCAGCGCCCTGACAGGGGTTGATAATTCACCCCTCCACTTT
cdr3_aa: CASSALTGVDNSPLHF
v_call: TRBV9
j_call: TRBJ1-6
clone_size: few
d_call: TRBD1

cdr3_nt: TGTGCCAGTAGTAGGCAGGGGGCGTTTAATGAGCAGTTCTTC
cdr3_aa: CASSRQGAFNEQFF
v_call: TRBV19
j_call: TRBJ2-1
clone_size: -
d_call: TRBD1

cdr3_nt: TGCGCCAGCAGCTTGCGCGGGGGGACCCCCTCCTACAATGAGCAGTTCTTC
cdr3_aa: CASSLRGGTPSYNEQFF
v_call: TRBV5-1
j_call: TRBJ2-1
clone_size: -
d_call: TRBD2

cdr3_nt: TGCGCCAGCAGCCGAGACAGGGGGAACACTGAAGCTTTCTTT
cdr3_aa: CASSRDRGNTEAFF
v_call: TRBV4-1
j_call: TRBJ1-1
clone_size: -
d_call: TRBD1

cdr3_nt: TGCGCCAGCAGCTTCCGGAATAGCGGGGAGACCTCCTACGAGCAGTACTTC
cdr3_aa: CASSFRNSGETSYEQYF
v_call: TRBV5-1
j_call: TRBJ2-7
clone_size: once
d_call: TRBD2

cdr3_nt: TGCAGCGCGGAACAGGGGGCGAACTATGGCTACACCTTC
cdr3_aa: CSAEQGANYGYTF
v_call: TRBV29-1
j_call: TRBJ1-2
clone_size: -
d_call: TRBD1

cdr3_nt: TGTGCCAGTAGGAGGACAGGGACCATCATGAACACTGAAGCTTTCTTT
cdr3_aa: CASRRTGTIMNTEAFF
v_call: TRBV19
j_call: TRBJ1-1
clone_size: -
d_call: TRBD1

cdr3_nt: TGTGCCAGCAGCCCCCGGGAGCGCCCCTACGAGCAGTACTTC
cdr3_aa: CASSPRERPYEQYF
v_call: TRBV9
j_call: TRBJ2-7
clone_size: -
d_call: -

cdr3_nt: TGTGCCAGCAGCGTAGATCCGGTCTCTGGAAACACCATATATTTT
cdr3_aa: CASSVDPVSGNTIYF
v_call: TRBV9
j_call: TRBJ1-3
clone_size: -
d_call: -

cdr3_nt: TGTGCCAGCAGCAACCGGGACAGGGGGCATGATGAGCAGTTCTTC
cdr3_aa: CASSNRDRGHDEQFF
v_call: TRBV11-1
j_call: TRBJ2-1
clone_size: -
d_call: TRBD1

cdr3_nt: TGCGCCAGCAGCTTAAGACCGGGACAGGTGATCCGGGGGCAGTACTTC
cdr3_aa: CASSLRPGQVIRGQYF
v_call: TRBV5-1
j_call: TRBJ2-7
clone_size: -
d_call: TRBD1

cdr3_nt: TGCGCCAGCAGCCAAATCTTACAGGGGGCTTACAATGAGCAGTTCTTC
cdr3_aa: CASSQILQGAYNEQFF
v_call: TRBV5-1
j_call: TRBJ2-1
clone_size: -
d_call: TRBD1

cdr3_nt: TGTGCCAGCAGTTTGGCCCAGGGTCAAACCGGGTTGGAAGGCTACGAGCAGTACTTC
cdr3_aa: CASSLAQGQTGLEGYEQYF
v_call: TRBV27
j_call: TRBJ2-7
clone_size: -
d_call: -

cdr3_nt: TGTGCCAGCAGTTTGAGTTTGGACAGTTCCTCTTCTGGGGCCAACGTCCTGACTTTC
cdr3_aa: CASSLSLDSSSSGANVLTF
v_call: TRBV27
j_call: TRBJ2-6
clone_size: once
d_call: -

cdr3_nt: TGTGCCAGCAAAAAGGACAGGGAAGAGACCCAGTACTTC
cdr3_aa: CASKKDREETQYF
v_call: TRBV2
j_call: TRBJ2-5
clone_size: -
d_call: TRBD1

cdr3_nt: TGTGCCAGCAGTGAAGGACTGCTGAACACTGAAGCTTTCTTT
cdr3_aa: CASSEGLLNTEAFF
v_call: TRBV2
j_call: TRBJ1-1
clone_size: -
d_call: -

cdr3_nt: TGTGCTGCCTTTAGAGGTCGCGAGACCCAGTACTTC
cdr3_aa: CAAFRGRETQYF
v_call: TRBV30
j_call: TRBJ2-5
clone_size: -
d_call: -